The rows below give T cell receptor beta chains drawn from one sample of a study of identical twins. Each CDR3 protein gets one entry after TCRdb re-called the 5' RACE reads with MiXCR. There are more than 1.5 million distinct CDR3 sequences in the sample; less than 40% occur only once, and 0.25% to 0.3% lies in the top ten. Sequencing input: cord blood. These receptors came from a newborn girl in good health. Each CDR3 is given with its conserved first and last residue.

>TRBJ2-3|TRBV20-1
CSADGGATDTRYF
>TRBJ1-3|TRBV7-2
CASSLVRATSGNTIYF
>TRBJ2-3|TRBV20-1
CSASSGRAADTQYF
>TRBJ2-3|TRBV28
CASLPPDRSTDTQYF
>TRBJ2-1|TRBV6-4
CASSDSSAYNEQFF
>TRBJ1-2|TRBV7-2
CASSAINYGYTF
>TRBJ2-5|TRBV20-1
CSARDYKETQYF
>TRBJ2-7|TRBV6-1
CASTGGSSSYEQYF
>.|TRBV20-1
CSARDQQGSFDEQYF
>TRBJ2-4|TRBV20-1
CSAADSDIQYF
>TRBJ1-1|TRBV7-9
CASSFVTGLEAFF
>TRBJ2-1|TRBV6-5
CASRKQGARSNEQFF
>TRBJ2-1|TRBV20-1
CSAREGRDPYEQFF
>TRBJ1-5|TRBV6-1
CASREDRANQPQHF
>TRBJ2-3|TRBV24-1
CATSDFGSTDTQYF
>TRBJ2-5|TRBV20-1
CSARDRTSRYREQYF
>TRBJ2-3|TRBV7-2
CASSQPPSPTQYF